This TCR beta chain was obtained from a study of neurological immune-mediated disorders. Study-level information: Relapsing-remitting forms accounted for about 90% of the 34 multiple sclerosis patients and secondary progressive forms for 3. General study points: According to phylogenetic grouping, one related-CDR3 cluster, a possible signature, contained the repertoires of 18 of 34 multiple sclerosis patients.

5'RACE with 10-nucleotide random UMIs generated the cDNA. TCRdb analysed the 5' RACE reads with MiXCR anew, one entry per CDR3 protein. The table includes approximately 40,000 distinct CDR3 sequences, about 4.1% detected once. Ten or more counts support this clonotype. Its matching antigen is unknown. The sample consisted of PBMCs. The clonotype comes from a man under 40 with multiple sclerosis.

In DNA, the CDR3 is TGCAGTGCCAACCCGCGCGGGGGGGCTCGGACAGATACGCAGTATTTT. It is translated as CSANPRGGARTDTQYF. J is TRBJ2-3 and V is TRBV20-1, with 9 positions matching TRBD2. J was trimmed by 3 bases and V by 6 bases; bases with no gene match: 13. Germline V gene lookup returns CDR1 DFQATT and CDR2 SNEGSKA (reference sequence). CDR3 length: 16 amino acids.